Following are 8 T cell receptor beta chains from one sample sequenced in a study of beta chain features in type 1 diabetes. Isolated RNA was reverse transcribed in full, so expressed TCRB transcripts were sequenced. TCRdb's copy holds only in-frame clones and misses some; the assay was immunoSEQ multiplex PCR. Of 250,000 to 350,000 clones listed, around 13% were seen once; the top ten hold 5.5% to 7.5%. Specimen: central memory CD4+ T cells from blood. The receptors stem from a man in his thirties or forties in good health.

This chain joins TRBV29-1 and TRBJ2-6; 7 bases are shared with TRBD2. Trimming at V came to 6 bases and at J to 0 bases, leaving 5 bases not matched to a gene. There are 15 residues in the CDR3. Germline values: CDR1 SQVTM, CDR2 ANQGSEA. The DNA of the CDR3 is TGCAGCGTCGTTTGGGGGGGCTCTGGGGCCAACGTCCTGACTTTC. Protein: CSVVWGGSGANVLTF.

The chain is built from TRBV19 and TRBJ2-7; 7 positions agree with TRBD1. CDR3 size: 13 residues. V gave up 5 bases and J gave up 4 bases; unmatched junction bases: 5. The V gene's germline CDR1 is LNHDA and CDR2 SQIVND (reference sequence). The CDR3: CASSAGGGYEQYF. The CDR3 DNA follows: TGTGCCAGTAGTGCAGGGGGTGGATACGAGCAGTACTTC.

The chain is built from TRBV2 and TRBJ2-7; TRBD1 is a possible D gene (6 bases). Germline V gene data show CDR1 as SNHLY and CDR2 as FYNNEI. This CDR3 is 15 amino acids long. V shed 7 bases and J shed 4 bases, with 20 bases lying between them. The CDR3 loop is CASKNRDPGRYEQYF. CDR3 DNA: TGTGCCAGCAAAAACAGGGATCCCGGCAGGTACGAGCAGTACTTC.

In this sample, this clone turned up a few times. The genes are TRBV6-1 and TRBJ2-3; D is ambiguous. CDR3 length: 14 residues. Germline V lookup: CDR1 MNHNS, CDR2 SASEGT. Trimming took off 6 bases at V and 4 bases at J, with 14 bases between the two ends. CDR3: CASSPQVLADTQYF. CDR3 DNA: TGTGCCAGCAGCCCCCAGGTTTTGGCAGATACGCAGTATTTT.

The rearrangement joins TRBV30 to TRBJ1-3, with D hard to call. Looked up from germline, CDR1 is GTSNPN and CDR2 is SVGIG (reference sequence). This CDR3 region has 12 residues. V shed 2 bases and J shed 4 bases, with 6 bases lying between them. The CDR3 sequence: CAWSRQGNTIYF. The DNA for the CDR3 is TGTGCCTGGAGTCGGCAGGGAAACACCATATATTTT.

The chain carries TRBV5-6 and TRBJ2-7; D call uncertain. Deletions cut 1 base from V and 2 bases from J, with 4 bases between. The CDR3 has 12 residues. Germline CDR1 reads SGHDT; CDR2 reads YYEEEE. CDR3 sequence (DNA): TGTGCCAGCAGCTTGAGGGCCTACGAGCAGTACTTC. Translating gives CASSLRAYEQYF.

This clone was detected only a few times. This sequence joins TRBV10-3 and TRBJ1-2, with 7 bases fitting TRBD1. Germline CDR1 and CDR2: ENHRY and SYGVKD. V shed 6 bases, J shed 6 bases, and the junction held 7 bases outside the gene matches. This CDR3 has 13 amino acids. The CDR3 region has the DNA TGTGCCATCAGCCAAGACAGGGACGATGGCTACACCTTC. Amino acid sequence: CAISQDRDDGYTF.

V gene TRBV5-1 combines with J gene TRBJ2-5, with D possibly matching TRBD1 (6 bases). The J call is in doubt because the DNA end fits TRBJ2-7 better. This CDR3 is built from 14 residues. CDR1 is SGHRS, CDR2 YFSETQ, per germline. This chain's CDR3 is CASSIKQGSYEQYF. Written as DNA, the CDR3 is TGCGCCAGCAGCATAAAACAGGGTTCCTACGAGCAGTACTTC.